This TCR beta chain was retrieved from a study of T-cell memory formation after mild COVID-19. Whole-study results and caveats: Contracting clones from day 15 to 85 showed balanced CD4/CD8; later expanders favored CD4+.

The table lists this clonotype with a few counts. Antigen specificity is unknown. TCRdb reprocessed the 5' RACE reads with MiXCR, giving one entry per CDR3 protein. The data hold around 310,000 distinct CDR3 sequences, with less than 20% observed a single time. The germline V and J ends were trimmed by 1 base and 2 bases, with 11 bases remaining between them. CDR1 is KGHDR and CDR2 is SFDVKD in the germline V gene. CDR3 length: 16 amino acids. Sample: PBMCs or a T cell subset sorted from them (not recorded which). The clonotype comes from a man between 18 and 35 years old who had mild COVID-19 (a few samples of this study predate the infection). Cell type and time point are not known. This chain links TRBV24-1 with TRBJ2-1, with D tentatively TRBD2 (7 bases). CDR3 protein: CATSDFGGAAYNEQFF. The DNA for the CDR3 is TGTGCCACCAGTGATTTTGGGGGGGCCGCCTACAATGAGCAGTTCTTC.